In this sample, the clone carrying this T cell receptor beta chain turned up a few times. Its specificity is unknown. Deletions cut 6 bases from V and 5 bases from J, with 10 bases between. This CDR3 comprises 12 residues. Germline values: CDR1 SNHLY, CDR2 FYNNEI. The data are from a study of T cells in narcolepsy. Study outcomes and limitations: Autoreactive HCRT-specific and TRIB2-specific clonotypes were marked in same-patient CSF-versus-blood CD4+ comparisons.

Libraries were prepared by immunoSEQ multiplex PCR; TCRdb keeps only in-frame clonotypes and omits some of them. This table has 25,000 to 35,000 clones, roughly four fifths appearing once. The rearrangement joins TRBV2 to TRBJ2-5; the D gene is possibly TRBD1 (5 bases). This clonotype was obtained from a human donor with narcolepsy. The source material was CD45RA- memory CD4+ T cells from PBMCs. As DNA, the CDR3 is TGTGCCAGCAGGGGGCAGGGTGAGACCCAGTACTTC. Translation gives CASRGQGETQYF.